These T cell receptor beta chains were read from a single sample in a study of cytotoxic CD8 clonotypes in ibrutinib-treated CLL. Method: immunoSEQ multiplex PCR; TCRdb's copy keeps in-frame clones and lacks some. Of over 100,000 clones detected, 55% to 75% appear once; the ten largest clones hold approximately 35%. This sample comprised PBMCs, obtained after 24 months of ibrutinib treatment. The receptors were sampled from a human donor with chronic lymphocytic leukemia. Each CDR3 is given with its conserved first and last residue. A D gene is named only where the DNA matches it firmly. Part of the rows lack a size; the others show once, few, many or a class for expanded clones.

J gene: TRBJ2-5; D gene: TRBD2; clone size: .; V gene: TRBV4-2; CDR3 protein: CASSQEPSGGRETQYF; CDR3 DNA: TGTGCCAGCAGCCAAGAGCCTAGCGGGGGACGAGAGACCCAGTACTTC
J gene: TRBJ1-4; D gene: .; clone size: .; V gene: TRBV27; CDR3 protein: CASSLSTGLGEKLFF; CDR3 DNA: TGTGCCAGCAGTTTATCCACAGGGTTAGGGGAAAAACTGTTTTTT
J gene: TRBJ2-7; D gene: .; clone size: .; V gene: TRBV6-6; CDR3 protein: CATYSYEQYF; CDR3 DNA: TGTGCCACGTACTCCTACGAGCAGTACTTC
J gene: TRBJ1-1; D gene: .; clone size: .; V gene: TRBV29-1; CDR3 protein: CSGKQAGTEAFF; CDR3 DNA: TGCAGCGGTAAGCAGGCGGGCACTGAAGCTTTCTTT
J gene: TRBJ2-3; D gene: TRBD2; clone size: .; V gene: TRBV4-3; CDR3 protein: CASSPRGDNTDTQYF; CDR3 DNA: TGCGCCAGCAGCCCGCGGGGGGACAACACAGATACGCAGTATTTT
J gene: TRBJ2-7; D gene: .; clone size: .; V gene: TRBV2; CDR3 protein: CASTQGYEQYF; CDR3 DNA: TGTGCCAGCACCCAGGGGTACGAGCAGTACTTC
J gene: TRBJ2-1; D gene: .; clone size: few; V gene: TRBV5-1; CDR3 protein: CASSFRGNEQFF; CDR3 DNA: TGCGCCAGCAGCTTTAGGGGCAATGAGCAGTTCTTC
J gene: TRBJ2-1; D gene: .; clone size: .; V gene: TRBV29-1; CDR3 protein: CSVPTWSSYNEQFF; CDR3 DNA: TGCAGCGTTCCGACCTGGAGCTCCTACAATGAGCAGTTCTTC
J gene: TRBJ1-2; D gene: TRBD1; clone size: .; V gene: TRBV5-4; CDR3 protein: CASSLGRQGQIGYTF; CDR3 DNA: TGTGCCAGCAGCTTGGGCCGACAGGGACAGATCGGCTACACCTTC
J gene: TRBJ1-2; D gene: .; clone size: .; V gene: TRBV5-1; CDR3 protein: CASSLGPQGGGYTF; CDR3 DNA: TGCGCCAGCAGCTTGGGGCCACAGGGCGGAGGCTACACCTTC
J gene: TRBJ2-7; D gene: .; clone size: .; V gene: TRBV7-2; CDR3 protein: CASSLTGIVYEQYF; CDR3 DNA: TGTGCCAGCAGCTTAACAGGGATCGTCTACGAGCAGTACTTC
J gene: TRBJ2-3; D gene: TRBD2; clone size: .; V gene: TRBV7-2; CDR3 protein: CASSSASGEGDTQYF; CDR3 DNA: TGTGCCAGCAGCTCGGCTAGCGGGGAGGGGGATACGCAGTATTTT
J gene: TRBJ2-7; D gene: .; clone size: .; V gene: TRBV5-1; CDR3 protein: CASSFAPGPYEQYF; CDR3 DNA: TGCGCCAGCAGCTTCGCTCCGGGCCCCTACGAGCAGTACTTC
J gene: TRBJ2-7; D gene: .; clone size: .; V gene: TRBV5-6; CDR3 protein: CASSSYTTRRGSGQYF; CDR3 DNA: TGTGCCAGCAGCTCCTACACCACAAGGCGGGGCTCAGGGCAGTACTTC
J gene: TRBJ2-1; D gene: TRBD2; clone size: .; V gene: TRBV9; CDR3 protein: CASSPGVAGVNEQFF; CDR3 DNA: TGTGCCAGCAGCCCCGGAGTAGCGGGGGTCAATGAGCAGTTCTTC
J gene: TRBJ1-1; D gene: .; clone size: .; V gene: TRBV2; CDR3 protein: CASSPDTGEAFF; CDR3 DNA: TGTGCCAGCAGTCCTGACACAGGTGAAGCTTTCTTT
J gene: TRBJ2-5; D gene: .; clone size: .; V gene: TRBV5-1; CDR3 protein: CASSLEPSAGQKETQYF; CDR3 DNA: TGCGCCAGCAGCTTGGAACCATCGGCAGGGCAAAAAGAGACCCAGTACTTC
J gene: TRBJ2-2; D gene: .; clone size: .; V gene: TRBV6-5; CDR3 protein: CASSYERNTGELFF; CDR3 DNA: TGTGCCAGCAGTTACGAGCGAAACACCGGGGAGCTGTTTTTT
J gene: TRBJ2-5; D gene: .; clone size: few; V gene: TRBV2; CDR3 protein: CASSRGQETQYF; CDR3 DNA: TGTGCCAGCAGTCGGGGCCAAGAGACCCAGTACTTC
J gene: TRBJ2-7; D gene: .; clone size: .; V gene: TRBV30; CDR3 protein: CAWSVGRGREQYF; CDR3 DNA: TGTGCCTGGAGTGTAGGTAGAGGACGCGAGCAGTACTTC
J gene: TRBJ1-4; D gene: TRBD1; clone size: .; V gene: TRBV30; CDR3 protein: CAWSRDRPEKLFF; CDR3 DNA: TGTGCCTGGAGTAGGGACAGACCCGAAAAACTGTTTTTT
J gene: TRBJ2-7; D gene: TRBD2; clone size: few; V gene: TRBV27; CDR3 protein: CASSTGGHYEQYF; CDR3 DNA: TGTGCCAGCAGTACGGGGGGGCACTACGAGCAGTACTTC
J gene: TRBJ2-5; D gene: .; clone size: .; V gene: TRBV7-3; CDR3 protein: CASSRDYQETQYF; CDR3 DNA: TGTGCCAGCAGCCGGGACTACCAAGAGACCCAGTACTTC
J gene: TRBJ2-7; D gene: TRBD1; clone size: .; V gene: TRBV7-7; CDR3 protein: CASSSGTGPYEQYF; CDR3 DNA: TGTGCTAGCAGCTCCGGGACAGGACCCTACGAGCAGTACTTC
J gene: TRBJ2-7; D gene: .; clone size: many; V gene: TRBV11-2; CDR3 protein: CASSLDRSSHYEQYF; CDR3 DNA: TGTGCCAGCAGCTTAGATCGAAGCTCACACTACGAGCAGTACTTC
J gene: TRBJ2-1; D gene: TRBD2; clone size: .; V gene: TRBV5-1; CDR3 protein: CASSWRGAVEDEQFF; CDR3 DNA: TGCGCCAGCAGCTGGCGGGGGGCCGTAGAGGATGAGCAGTTCTTC
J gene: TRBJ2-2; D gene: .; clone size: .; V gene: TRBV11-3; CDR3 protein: CASSPGVGTGELFF; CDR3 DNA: TGTGCCAGCAGCCCTGGGGTAGGGACCGGGGAGCTGTTTTTT
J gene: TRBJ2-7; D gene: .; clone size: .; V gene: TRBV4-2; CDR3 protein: CASSQEVRSYEQYF; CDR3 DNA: TGTGCCAGCAGCCAAGAGGTCAGGTCCTACGAGCAGTACTTC
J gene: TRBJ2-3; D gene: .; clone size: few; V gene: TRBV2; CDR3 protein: CATTVTDTQYF; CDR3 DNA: TGTGCCACCACGGTCACAGATACGCAGTATTTT
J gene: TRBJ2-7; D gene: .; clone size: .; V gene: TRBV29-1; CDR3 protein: CSATTGATISYEQYF; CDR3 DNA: TGCAGCGCTACGACGGGGGCGACTATCTCCTACGAGCAGTACTTC
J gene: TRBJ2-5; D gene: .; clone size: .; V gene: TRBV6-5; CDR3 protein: CASRGISETQYF; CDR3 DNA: TGTGCCAGCAGGGGGATTAGTGAGACCCAGTACTTC
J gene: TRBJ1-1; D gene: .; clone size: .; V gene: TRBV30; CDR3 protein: CAWSVSSDTEAFF; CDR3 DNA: TGTGCCTGGAGTGTTTCGTCTGACACTGAAGCTTTCTTT
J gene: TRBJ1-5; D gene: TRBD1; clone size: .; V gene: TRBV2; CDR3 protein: CASSVKGGDNQPQHF; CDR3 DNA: TGTGCCAGCAGCGTCAAAGGGGGCGACAATCAGCCCCAGCATTTT
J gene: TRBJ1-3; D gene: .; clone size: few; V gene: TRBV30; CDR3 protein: CAWKGSGNTIYF; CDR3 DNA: TGTGCCTGGAAGGGGAGTGGAAACACCATATATTTT
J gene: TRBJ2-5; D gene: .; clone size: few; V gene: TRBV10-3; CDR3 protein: CAISDGTRQETQYF; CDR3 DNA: TGTGCCATCAGTGATGGGACGCGGCAAGAGACCCAGTACTTC
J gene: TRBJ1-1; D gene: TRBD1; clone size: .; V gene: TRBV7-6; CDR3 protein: CASSNGQGTEAFF; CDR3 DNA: TGTGCCAGCAGCAACGGACAGGGGACAGAAGCTTTCTTT